These 11 T cell receptor beta chains came from one sample sequenced in a study of blood T cell repertoires in COVID-19. Method: immunoSEQ multiplex PCR; TCRdb's copy keeps in-frame clones and lacks some. The data hold hundreds of thousands of clones, with 80% to 90% observed a single time. Sequencing was carried out using peripheral blood. The receptors shown here come from a woman between 25 and 40 years old with active or convalescent COVID-19.

The chain links TRBV4-1 to TRBJ1-6; 8 positions agree with TRBD1. The germline V gene has CDR1 MGHRA and CDR2 YSYEKL. The CDR3 extends over 14 amino acids. V trimming: 8 bases; J trimming: 12 bases; junction bases outside the gene matches: 12. CDR3 nucleotide sequence: TGCGCCAGCCACAACCCCGGACAGGGCGGACCCCTCCACTTT. The encoded protein is CASHNPGQGGPLHF.

The chain uses TRBV7-9 and TRBJ1-1; D uncertain. There are 17 residues in the CDR3. Trimming removed 1 base from V and 1 base from J, with 16 bases in between. Germline V lookup: CDR1 SEHNR, CDR2 FQNEAQ (reference sequence). The chain's CDR3 is CASSLGGALHPNTEAFF. The CDR3 DNA follows: TGTGCCAGCAGCTTAGGAGGTGCTCTCCATCCGAACACTGAAGCTTTCTTT.

This chain uses TRBV11-2 with TRBJ1-4; a possible D gene is TRBD1 (5 bases). The CDR3 is 14 residues long. Germline CDR1 and CDR2: SGHAT and FQNNGV. V dropped 5 bases and J dropped 4 bases, with 11 bases sitting between them. The CDR3 nucleotides are TGTGCCAGCAGCCGAGGGGAGGGTAATGAAAAACTGTTTTTT. As protein: CASSRGEGNEKLFF.

The CDR3 reads CASRRDTYRNYGYTF. The DNA of the CDR3 is TGTGCCAGTAGACGTGACACCTATAGAAACTATGGCTACACCTTC. V usage is TRBV19 and J usage is TRBJ1-2; no reliable D call. CDR1 is LNHDA and CDR2 is SQIVND in the germline V gene (reference sequence). V was cut by 6 bases and J by 2 bases, with 16 bases left in between. This CDR3 contains 15 residues. The complete variable domain, with remaining parts taken from reference TRBV19 and TRBJ1-2, reads DGGITQSPKYLFRKEGQNVTLSCEQNLNHDAMYWYRQDPGQGLRLIYYSQIVNDFQKGDIAEGYSVSREKKESFPLTVTSAQKNPTAFYLCASRRDTYRNYGYTFGSGTRLTVV.

This chain links TRBV6-1 with TRBJ1-1, with TRBD1 matching over 7 bases. J lost 10 bases, V lost 3 bases, and 14 bases had no gene match. This CDR3 spans 15 amino acids. Germline V gene lookup returns CDR1 MNHNS and CDR2 SASEGT. CDR3 DNA: TGTGCCAGCAGTGAGGAAACCGGACAGGACCTAGGAGCTTTCTTT. Translation gives CASSEETGQDLGAFF.

V usage is TRBV19 and J usage is TRBJ1-1; TRBD1 agrees at 7 bases. Trimming took 5 bases from V and 1 from J; bases not matched to a gene: 7. CDR1 is LNHDA, CDR2 SQIVND, per germline (reference sequence). CDR3 length: 15 residues. As DNA, the CDR3 is TGTGCCAGTAGTGCCCCCGGGACAGCGAACACTGAAGCTTTCTTT. Its protein is CASSAPGTANTEAFF.

The rearrangement links TRBV19 to TRBJ2-7; 12 positions match TRBD1. Germline CDR1 reads LNHDA; CDR2 reads SQIVND (reference sequence). This CDR3 has 18 amino acids. J lost 3 bases, V lost 5 bases, and 14 bases had no gene match. The CDR3 nucleotides read TGTGCCAGTAGTCGTTTTATGGGACAGGGGGCTTCTCTCTACGAGCAGTACTTC. Translating gives CASSRFMGQGASLYEQYF.

The table lists this clone with a few counts. The V gene is TRBV10-3, the J gene TRBJ1-1, with 8 bases that match TRBD1. Germline values: CDR1 ENHRY, CDR2 SYGVKD. Germline trimming cut 6 bases from V and 4 bases from J; bases unmatched to any gene: 4. This CDR3 has 13 residues. Here the CDR3 DNA reads TGTGCCATCAGGGACAGGGACGCCACTGAAGCTTTCTTT. This gives the protein CAIRDRDATEAFF.

This clone was seen more than once but under ten times. The chain carries TRBV5-1 and TRBJ2-7; weak D call: TRBD1 (5 bases). CDR3 size: 16 residues. The ends were cut back, 0 bases at V and 4 bases at J, with 17 bases in the middle. The germline V gene has CDR1 SGHRS and CDR2 YFSETQ. The CDR3 DNA follows: TGCGCCAGCAGCTTGGCCGGAACAGGTAGTAGTTACGAGCAGTACTTC. Translating it yields CASSLAGTGSSYEQYF.

The V and J genes are TRBV6-5 and TRBJ2-2; D gene uncertain. V was cut by 8 bases and J by 7 bases, with 14 bases left in between. The CDR3 runs to 13 residues. Germline CDR1 and CDR2: MNHEY and SVGAGI. This chain's CDR3 is CASDDKSGGELFF. CDR3 in DNA: TGTGCCAGCGACGACAAGAGTGGCGGGGAGCTGTTTTTT.

The chain recombines TRBV7-9 with TRBJ1-1; 8 bases match TRBD1. The length of the CDR3 is 15 residues. Trimming at V came to 6 bases and at J to 0 bases, leaving 6 bases not matched to a gene. Germline-derived CDR1 and CDR2 are SEHNR and FQNEAQ (reference sequence). The CDR3 DNA sequence: TGTGCCAGCAGAGTACAGGGGGTCATGAACACTGAAGCTTTCTTT. Residues: CASRVQGVMNTEAFF. Full variable domain (remainder filled in from reference TRBV7-9 and TRBJ1-1): DTGVSQNPRHKITKRGQNVTFRCDPISEHNRLYWYRQTLGQGPEFLTYFQNEAQLEKSRLLSDRFSAERPKGSFSTLEIQRTEQGDSAMYLCASRVQGVMNTEAFFGQGTRLTVV.